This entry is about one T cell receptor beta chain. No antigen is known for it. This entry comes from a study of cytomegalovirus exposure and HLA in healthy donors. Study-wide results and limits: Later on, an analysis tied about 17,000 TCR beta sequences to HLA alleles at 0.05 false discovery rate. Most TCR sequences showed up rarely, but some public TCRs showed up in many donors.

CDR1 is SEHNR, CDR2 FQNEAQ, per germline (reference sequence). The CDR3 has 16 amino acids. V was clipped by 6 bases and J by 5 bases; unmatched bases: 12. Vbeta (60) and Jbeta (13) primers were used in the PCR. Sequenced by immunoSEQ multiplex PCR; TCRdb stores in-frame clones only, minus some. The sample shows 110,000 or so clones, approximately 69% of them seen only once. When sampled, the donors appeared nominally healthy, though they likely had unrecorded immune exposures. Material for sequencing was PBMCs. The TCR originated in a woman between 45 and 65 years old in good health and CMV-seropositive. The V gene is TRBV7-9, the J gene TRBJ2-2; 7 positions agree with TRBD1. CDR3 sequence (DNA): TGTGCCAGCAGTCCCGGTACAGGGGTGTGGACCGGGGAGCTGTTTTTT. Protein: CASSPGTGVWTGELFF.